These T cell receptor beta chains were read from a single sample in a study of monozygotic twins with inflammatory bowel disease. TCRdb processed the 5' RACE reads again and assigns one entry to each CDR3 protein, with no DNA. This table holds about 300,000 distinct CDR3 sequences. The source material was blood. The origin of the receptors is a human donor with ulcerative colitis or Crohn's disease, or a healthy co-twin of an affected twin (not recorded which). CDR3s include the opening cysteine and the closing phenylalanine or tryptophan.

V	J	CDR3
TRBV7-8	TRBJ1-3	CASSAATGFSGNTIYF
TRBV6-5	TRBJ2-1	CASSHFPGPTPGF
TRBV29-1	TRBJ2-7	CSVAGTAYEQYF
TRBV20-1	TRBJ2-5	CSASRLAGFQETQYF
TRBV7-9	TRBJ2-1	CASSLAFNYDRAGEQLF
TRBV12-3/TRBV12-4	TRBJ2-7	CASSLSPGTGSYEQYF
TRBV12-3/TRBV12-4	TRBJ2-3	CASSPGQRHTDTQYF
TRBV20-1	TRBJ1-6	CSARGGDSAPLHF
TRBV7-2	TRBJ2-2	CASSSWTGAAGELFF
TRBV7-2	TRBJ1-2	CASSLDRAYGYTF
TRBV12-3/TRBV12-4	TRBJ2-1	CASRPGESWQFF
TRBV12-3/TRBV12-4	TRBJ1-5	CASSPRQGASNQPQHF
TRBV7-2	TRBJ2-7	CASSLALWLRTILYF
TRBV19	TRBJ1-2	CASSIVRGGSRGYTF
TRBV18	TRBJ2-7	CASFRDRSYEQYF
TRBV29-1	TRBJ2-3	CSVDRGHTDTQYF
TRBV7-9	TRBJ2-3	CASSSLIAGVRDTQYF
TRBV5-1	TRBJ2-1	CASSLEGLDNEQFF
TRBV7-9	TRBJ1-2	CASSNRDSQKGGYGYTF
TRBV4-2	TRBJ1-2	CASSQALPQGYGYTF
TRBV7-9	TRBJ2-1	CASSLETLGEQFF
TRBV5-1	TRBJ2-1	CASSRGSSYNEQFF
TRBV7-4	TRBJ1-5	CASSFDGQGRQPQHF
TRBV7-2	TRBJ2-1	CASSLAGAGTYNEQFF
TRBV27	TRBJ1-2	CASSLFGGQGNGYTF
TRBV9	TRBJ2-2	CASSVGLRSGGELFF
TRBV12-3/TRBV12-4	TRBJ1-2	CASSSGGRGYGYTF
TRBV30	TRBJ1-6	CAWSVGGSYNSPLHF
TRBV4-1	TRBJ2-3	CASSQDIPGGTTDTQYF
TRBV19	TRBJ2-4	CASSPGASGLRIQYF
TRBV5-1	TRBJ1-1	CASSFGQGGWRTEAFF
TRBV6-5	TRBJ2-4	CASSSGTSNIQYF
TRBV20-1	TRBJ1-5	CSARRRQGRSNQPQHF
TRBV30	TRBJ2-6	CAWKAGQGSRGANVLTF